The 18 T cell receptor beta chains presented below share a single source sample, sequenced in a study of blood T cell repertoires in COVID-19. Measured with immunoSEQ multiplex PCR; TCRdb has only the in-frame clones, and not every one. The data hold 150,000 to 200,000 clones, with about four fifths observed a single time. Sequencing was performed on peripheral blood. The receptors shown here come from a woman aged 40 to 49 with acute or convalescent COVID-19.

The genes are TRBV9 and TRBJ2-3, with no clear D. The CDR3 is 15 residues long. V was pared by 0 bases and J by 10 bases, with 18 bases between. From germline, CDR1 is SGDLS and CDR2 YYNGEE. CDR3 in amino acids: CASSVGPDSPPPQYF. DNA for the CDR3: TGTGCCAGCAGCGTAGGCCCCGACTCCCCACCCCCGCAGTATTTT.

The chain recombines TRBV9 with TRBJ2-1; 13 bases are shared with TRBD2. Trimming at V came to 3 bases and at J to 2 bases, leaving 5 bases not matched to a gene. Germline V CDR1 and CDR2: SGDLS, YYNGEE. This CDR3 is 17 amino acids long. The CDR3 region has the DNA TGTGCCAGCAGCGCCTCCGGACTAGCGGGGGCCTACAATGAGCAGTTCTTC. Protein sequence: CASSASGLAGAYNEQFF.

The genes are TRBV24-1 and TRBJ1-5, with D tentatively TRBD1 (6 bases). V was shortened by 4 bases and J by 5 bases, with 20 bases between the two germline ends. The CDR3 has 17 amino acids. Germline CDR1 is KGHDR and CDR2 is SFDVKD. Here the CDR3 reads CATSESTPPGAYQPQHF. The CDR3 DNA follows: TGTGCCACCAGTGAGTCAACTCCCCCAGGGGCCTATCAGCCCCAGCATTTT.

In this sample, this clone turned up once. The J gene is TRBJ1-2, the V gene TRBV9; D might be TRBD1 (6 bases). Germline loops: CDR1 SGDLS, CDR2 YYNGEE. The CDR3 has 13 amino acids. Trimming removed 0 bases from V and 8 bases from J, with 11 bases in between. The CDR3, as DNA: TGTGCCAGCAGCGTAGTGTGGGGGCAGGGCTACACCTTC. Protein sequence: CASSVVWGQGYTF.

V is TRBV29-1 and J is TRBJ1-2; D is unclear. V lost 4 bases and J lost 6, with 6 bases in between. From germline, CDR1 is SQVTM and CDR2 ANQGSEA. The CDR3 is made up of 10 amino acids. This chain's CDR3 is CSVAENGYTF. As DNA, the CDR3 is TGCAGCGTTGCTGAGAATGGCTACACCTTC.

The gene calls are TRBV28 and TRBJ1-5; a possible D gene is TRBD1 (5 bases). The CDR3 is made up of 14 amino acids. V lost 4 bases and J 3 bases, leaving 10 bases between the germline ends. From germline, CDR1 is MDHEN and CDR2 SYDVKM. CDR3 loop: CASSSRGTNQPQHF. For the CDR3, the DNA is TGTGCCAGCAGTTCCCGGGGGACCAATCAGCCCCAGCATTTT.

This sequence joins TRBV28 and TRBJ2-1; weak D call: TRBD1 (6 bases). V dropped 6 bases and J dropped 4 bases, with 25 bases sitting between them. The CDR3 is made up of 18 amino acids. Per germline, CDR1 MDHEN and CDR2 SYDVKM. DNA of the CDR3: TGTGCCAGCAGCACTCCAATCGAAGGGGGACACCCATACAATGAGCAGTTCTTC. Encoded protein: CASSTPIEGGHPYNEQFF. Using reference TRBV28 and TRBJ2-1 for the parts outside the CDR3, the full variable domain is DVKVTQSSRYLVKRTGEKVFLECVQDMDHENMFWYRQDPGLGLRLIYFSYDVKMKEKGDIPEGYSVSREKKERFSLILESASTNQTSMYLCASSTPIEGGHPYNEQFFGPGTRLTVL.

J is TRBJ1-4 and V is TRBV6-5; 8 bases match TRBD1. The germline gives CDR1 MNHEY, CDR2 SVGAGI. The CDR3 contains 16 residues. Trimming cost V 4 bases and J 6 bases; bases outside gene matches: 10. The DNA for the CDR3 is TGTGCCAGCAGTTCCCACGCGACAGGGGAGGATGAAAAACTGTTTTTT. Protein sequence: CASSSHATGEDEKLFF.

This clone showed up just once. The chain employs TRBV6-5 and TRBJ1-1; D is undetermined. Trimming shortened V by 2 bases and J by 4 bases, and 11 bases separated the two germline ends. Germline assignment: CDR1 MNHEY and CDR2 SVGAGI. This CDR3 comprises 14 residues. DNA of the CDR3: TGTGCCAGCAGTTACGATCTCAGCGTCACTGAAGCTTTCTTT. This sequence encodes CASSYDLSVTEAFF.

V usage is TRBV21-1 and J usage is TRBJ2-7; the table's D call, TRBD2, has no DNA check behind it. TRBV21-1 is listed as a pseudogene. The CDR3 loop spans 16 amino acids. CDR3 loop: CASSLSRRAGNYEQYF. Here the CDR3 DNA reads TGTGCCAGCAGTCTATCTAGAAGAGCGGGGAATTACGAGCAGTACTTC.

The chain combines TRBV30 with TRBJ1-3; unclear D gene. Germline V CDR1 and CDR2: GTSNPN, SVGIG (reference sequence). The CDR3 extends over 11 amino acids. The V end was cut by 0 bases, the J end by 7 bases, with 4 bases between. The CDR3 reads CAWSVENTIYF. The CDR3 nucleotides are TGTGCCTGGAGTGTCGAGAACACCATATATTTT.

The chain links TRBV9 to TRBJ1-5; D is unclear. Germline CDR1 and CDR2: SGDLS and YYNGEE. Deletions cut 0 bases from V and 4 bases from J, with 11 bases between. The CDR3 extends over 15 amino acids. CDR3 sequence: CASSVGAGANQPQHF. The CDR3 nucleotides read TGTGCCAGCAGCGTAGGTGCAGGCGCAAATCAGCCCCAGCATTTT.

The chain links TRBV19 to TRBJ1-2; possibly TRBD1 for D (6 bases). This CDR3 is built from 14 residues. CDR1 and CDR2 from the germline V gene are LNHDA and SQIVND (reference sequence). The V gene lost 8 bases and the J gene lost 0 bases, with 13 bases spanning the gap. CDR3 sequence: CASRQQGTNYGYTF. The CDR3 nucleotides read TGTGCCAGTCGGCAACAGGGAACTAACTATGGCTACACCTTC. The variable domain in full, completed from reference TRBV19 and TRBJ1-2, reads DGGITQSPKYLFRKEGQNVTLSCEQNLNHDAMYWYRQDPGQGLRLIYYSQIVNDFQKGDIAEGYSVSREKKESFPLTVTSAQKNPTAFYLCASRQQGTNYGYTFGSGTRLTVV.

The CDR3 nucleotides read TGTGCCACCAGTGCCCATGACAGGGGCGAGCAGTACTTC. Translating it yields CATSAHDRGEQYF. The chain has TRBV24-1 and TRBJ2-7; 8 positions match TRBD1. The J segment lost 6 bases and the V segment lost 5 bases, leaving 5 bases of the junction unmatched. CDR1 and CDR2 from the germline V gene are KGHDR and SFDVKD. CDR3 length: 13 residues.

V usage is TRBV7-2 and J usage is TRBJ2-5, with D maybe TRBD2 (6 bases). This CDR3 has 13 residues. Trimming cost V 3 bases and J 5 bases, with 10 bases left between them. Germline V gene sequence: CDR1 SGHTA, CDR2 FQGNSA. As DNA, the CDR3 is TGTGCCAGCAGCTTCACTAGCCATGAGACCCAGTACTTC. The encoded protein is CASSFTSHETQYF.

This sequence joins TRBV7-2 and TRBJ2-5, with 9 bases identical to TRBD2. CDR3 length equals 15 residues. Trimming removed 6 bases from V and 3 bases from J; junction bases left unmatched: 8. Germline values: CDR1 SGHTA, CDR2 FQGNSA. The CDR3 DNA reads TGTGCCAGCAGGCGCGTGGTAGCGGGAGAAGAGACCCAGTACTTC. Its translation is CASRRVVAGEETQYF.

V is TRBV28 and J is TRBJ1-4, with a weak D call TRBD1 (6 bases). CDR1 MDHEN and CDR2 SYDVKM come from the germline V gene. This CDR3 contains 16 residues. The germline V and J ends were trimmed by 6 bases and 2 bases, with 16 bases remaining between them. The CDR3 sequence is CASSVVQGRTNEKLFF. As DNA, the CDR3 is TGTGCCAGCAGCGTCGTACAGGGACGCACTAATGAAAAACTGTTTTTT.

This sequence joins TRBV2 and TRBJ1-5; the D gene is possibly TRBD1 (6 bases). The CDR3 runs to 15 residues. Germline V lookup: CDR1 SNHLY, CDR2 FYNNEI. V lost 6 bases, J lost 6 bases, and 18 bases lay in between. CDR3 amino acids: CASRRTGPRGQPQHF. The DNA for the CDR3 is TGTGCCAGCAGAAGAACAGGGCCTCGCGGTCAGCCCCAGCATTTT.